The 25 T cell receptor beta chains below come from one sample, sequenced in a study of CD8 T cells in ankylosing spondylitis. One entry per CDR3 protein, called by TCRdb with MiXCR from the 5' RACE reads. The data show roughly 230,000 distinct CDR3 sequences, 15% to 20% seen once. Specimen: blood, either unsorted or a sorted T cell fraction (not recorded which). All receptors derive from a male donor with ankylosing spondylitis or in good health (not recorded which).

This rearrangement joins TRBV7-9 to TRBJ2-2, with a tentative D call TRBD2 (6 bases). CDR3 size: 16 residues. V lost 3 bases and J 2 bases, leaving 13 bases between the germline ends. Germline V CDR1 and CDR2: SEHNR, FQNEAQ (reference sequence). This chain's CDR3 is CASSLGWDSNTGELFF. The CDR3 DNA reads TGTGCCAGCAGCTTGGGTTGGGACTCTAACACCGGGGAGCTGTTTTTT.

In its sample, this clonotype was seen many times. This chain uses TRBV20-1 with TRBJ2-1, with 7 positions matching TRBD2. This CDR3 is built from 14 residues. The V and J ends lost 4 bases and 6 bases, in that order; junction bases with no gene match: 9. Germline V CDR1 and CDR2: DFQATT, SNEGSKA (reference sequence). The CDR3 here is CSATSGNERNEQFF. CDR3 DNA: TGCAGTGCTACAAGCGGGAATGAGCGCAATGAGCAGTTCTTC.

The rearrangement uses TRBV4-3 and TRBJ2-1; 9 bases agree with TRBD2. The CDR3 totals 17 residues. Germline CDR1 LGHNA, CDR2 YSLEER. Losses at the gene ends were 2 bases for V and 10 bases for J; bases not matched to a gene: 15. The CDR3 reads CASSQSTGTSSSKEQFF. The CDR3 bases are TGCGCCAGCAGCCAATCCACCGGGACTAGCAGTTCAAAGGAGCAGTTCTTC.

V is TRBV29-1 and J is TRBJ2-1; D ambiguous. Germline CDR1 SQVTM, CDR2 ANQGSEA. V was cut by 2 bases and J by 3 bases, with 14 bases left in between. The CDR3 extends over 15 amino acids. CDR3 sequence reads: CSVENSGGIYNEQFF. DNA of the CDR3: TGCAGCGTTGAAAACAGTGGTGGGATCTACAATGAGCAGTTCTTC.

This clonotype was counted at least ten times. The rearrangement joins TRBV7-2 to TRBJ2-3; 9 bases fit TRBD2. The CDR3 totals 16 residues. Germline V gene lookup returns CDR1 SGHTA and CDR2 FQGNSA. Unmatched junction bases numbered 10, after V lost 5 bases and J lost 4 bases. Written as DNA, the CDR3 is TGTGCCAGCAGCCAAGTAGCGGGAGTAGCCGCAGATACGCAGTATTTT. This gives the protein CASSQVAGVAADTQYF.

This clonotype turned up a few times. The chain is built from TRBV29-1 and TRBJ2-1; 14 nucleotides agree with TRBD2. CDR1 and CDR2 (germline): SQVTM, ANQGSEA. With 6 bases clipped from V and 0 bases from J, the junction kept 7 bases outside the gene matches. The CDR3 extends over 17 amino acids. CDR3 in DNA: TGCAGCGTCACGGGACTAGCGGGAGTTGGCTCCTACAATGAGCAGTTCTTC. This codes for CSVTGLAGVGSYNEQFF.

A word on this clonotype: A much larger clone lies a single base off, so this may be a read error. V usage is TRBV14 and J usage is TRBJ2-5; 9 nucleotides align to TRBD1. The V gene's germline CDR1 is SGHDN and CDR2 FVKESK. This CDR3 spans 16 amino acids. The CDR3, as DNA: TGTGCCAGCAGCCAGCGTTATGGACAGGGGTTAGAGACCCAGTGCTTC. This gives the protein CASSQRYGQGLETQCF.

This clonotype occurred a few times. V usage is TRBV7-9 and J usage is TRBJ2-7; no definite D call. Germline CDR1 reads SEHNR; CDR2 reads FQNEAQ (reference sequence). Trimming took off 5 bases at V and 5 bases at J, with 10 bases between the two ends. The CDR3 runs to 12 residues. CDR3 DNA sequence: TGTGCCAGCAGCCCAAGGGCAAACGAGCAGTACTTC. Translating gives CASSPRANEQYF.

In its sample, this clonotype was seen many times. This chain joins TRBV27 and TRBJ2-7; a possible D gene is TRBD1 (6 bases). This CDR3 comprises 15 residues. With 2 bases removed from V and 4 bases from J, the gap between germline ends came to 15 bases. CDR1 MNHEY and CDR2 SMNVEV come from the germline V gene (reference sequence). The CDR3 region is CASSLRSRGVYEQYF. The DNA for the CDR3 is TGTGCCAGCAGTTTAAGATCCAGGGGAGTGTACGAGCAGTACTTC.

This clonotype showed up just a few times. This chain connects TRBV7-2 to TRBJ1-2; possible D gene TRBD1, 5 bases. This CDR3 region has 13 residues. V was clipped by 11 bases and J by 7 bases, with 20 bases between them. Germline values: CDR1 SGHTA, CDR2 FQGNSA. CDR3 residues: CAGDRDGVSGYTF. The CDR3 coding sequence is TGTGCCGGGGACCGGGACGGCGTCAGTGGCTACACCTTC.

The rearrangement links TRBV6-1 to TRBJ2-2; D is unclear. Germline assignment: CDR1 MNHNS and CDR2 SASEGT. There are 13 residues in the CDR3. V lost 8 bases and J 5 bases, leaving 12 bases between the germline ends. The CDR3 DNA reads as TGTGCCAGCGGGATAATTGCAACCGGGGAGCTGTTTTTT. Translation: CASGIIATGELFF.

The sample holds a few counts of this clonotype. The rearrangement links TRBV27 to TRBJ2-7, with 7 bases lining up with TRBD1. V lost 7 bases, J lost 5 bases, and 8 bases stayed unmatched. CDR3 length: 13 amino acids. From germline, CDR1 is MNHEY and CDR2 SMNVEV (reference sequence). The CDR3 region has the DNA TGTGCCAGCAAAGAGGGGGCGCTCCACGAGCAGTACTTC. As protein: CASKEGALHEQYF.

V usage is TRBV29-1 and J usage is TRBJ2-7, with a possible D match to TRBD1 (5 bases). Germline CDR1 and CDR2: SQVTM and ANQGSEA. Trimming removed 4 bases from V and 2 bases from J, with 18 bases in between. The CDR3 length is 15 residues. CDR3 nucleotide sequence: TGCAGCGTTGGGAAGGGAACAGGCCCTACCTACGAGCAGTACTTC. Residues: CSVGKGTGPTYEQYF.

This clonotype was seen a handful of times. This rearrangement joins TRBV20-1 to TRBJ2-7; tentative D call: TRBD1 (5 bases). The CDR3 is 14 residues long. CDR1 is DFQATT and CDR2 is SNEGSKA in the germline V gene (reference sequence). V lost 0 bases to trimming and J lost 5 bases, with 14 bases between them. CDR3 residues: CSARDIRQGNEQYF. In nucleotides, the CDR3 is TGCAGTGCTAGAGATATAAGGCAGGGTAACGAGCAGTACTTC.

This clonotype was observed at least ten times. This chain links TRBV4-1 with TRBJ1-5, with a tentative D call TRBD1 (5 bases). Germline CDR1 MGHRA, CDR2 YSYEKL. V shed 0 bases and J shed 6 bases, with 12 bases lying between them. CDR3 length: 15 amino acids. The CDR3 here is CASSQDLQGGQPQHF. The DNA of the CDR3 is TGCGCCAGCAGCCAAGATTTGCAGGGCGGTCAGCCCCAGCATTTT.

This clonotype has more than one count but fewer than ten. The chain joins TRBV7-3 to TRBJ2-1, with D possibly being TRBD2 (6 bases). CDR1 is SGHTA, CDR2 FQGTGA, per germline. V was trimmed by 4 bases and J by 0 bases, leaving 10 bases between them. The CDR3 extends over 15 amino acids. CDR3 sequence reads: CASSWFGSSYNEQFF. The CDR3 nucleotides are TGTGCCAGCAGCTGGTTCGGGAGCTCCTACAATGAGCAGTTCTTC.

The rearrangement uses TRBV5-1 and TRBJ2-3; 12 bases line up with TRBD2. Germline V gene lookup returns CDR1 SGHRS and CDR2 YFSETQ. V trimming: 0 bases; J trimming: 2 bases; junction bases outside the gene matches: 7. CDR3 length: 18 residues. The CDR3 loop reads CASSLDLAGGPYTDTQYF. CDR3 DNA: TGCGCCAGCAGCTTGGACCTAGCGGGAGGGCCCTACACAGATACGCAGTATTTT.

In its sample, this clonotype was seen a few times. The rearrangement links TRBV12-3 or TRBV12-4 to TRBJ2-7; weak D call: TRBD2 (6 bases). V lost 4 bases and J lost 5, with 12 bases in between. This CDR3 has 13 amino acids. CDR3 DNA: TGTGCCAGCAGTTCCATTGGGGGGAACGAGCAGTACTTC. Residues: CASSSIGGNEQYF.

V is TRBV19 and J is TRBJ1-2; maybe TRBD1 (5 bases). Trimming left V 1 base short and J 4 bases short, with 10 bases between. This CDR3 contains 14 residues. Germline V lookup: CDR1 LNHDA, CDR2 SQIVND (reference sequence). For the CDR3, the DNA is TGTGCCAGTAGTATAGCTGGCAGGGCCTATGGCTACACCTTC. This translates into CASSIAGRAYGYTF.

This clonotype was counted between two and nine times. The rearrangement links TRBV5-4 to TRBJ2-3; the match to TRBD2 covers 10 bases. The CDR3 has 18 residues. J gave up 0 bases and V 0 bases, and 7 bases lay outside the gene matches. Germline V gene lookup returns CDR1 SGHNT and CDR2 YYREEE (reference sequence). CDR3 coding DNA: TGTGCCAGCAGCTTGGGCCCCGGACTAGCGGATAGCACAGATACGCAGTATTTT. It is translated as CASSLGPGLADSTDTQYF.

This clonotype was seen a handful of times. V and J are TRBV11-2 and TRBJ2-1, with TRBD2 matching 8 bases. The CDR3 extends over 17 amino acids. Losses at the gene ends were 0 bases for V and 2 bases for J; bases not matched to a gene: 6. Germline V CDR1 and CDR2: SGHAT, FQNNGV. The CDR3: CASSLEPLAEPYNEQFF. CDR3 sequence (DNA): TGTGCCAGCAGCTTAGAACCACTAGCGGAACCCTACAATGAGCAGTTCTTC.

J is TRBJ2-7 and V is TRBV15; 11 bases are a match to TRBD1. Germline V gene data show CDR1 as LNHNV and CDR2 as YYDKDF (reference sequence). Trimming at V came to 3 bases and at J to 7 bases, leaving 8 bases not matched to a gene. The CDR3 consists of 15 residues. CDR3 loop: CATSSSGQGAWEQYF. DNA for the CDR3: TGTGCCACCAGCAGCTCCGGACAGGGGGCCTGGGAGCAGTACTTC.

The CDR3 bases are TGTGCCAGCAGCGACTCGGAGGGGATTGATGAGCAGTTCTTC. Its protein product is CASSDSEGIDEQFF. The V call is TRBV7-9, the J call TRBJ2-1, with D tentatively TRBD2 (6 bases). V was cut by 5 bases and J by 8 bases, with 16 bases left in between. The CDR3 spans 14 residues. Germline CDR1 reads SEHNR; CDR2 reads FQNEAQ (reference sequence).

This rearrangement joins TRBV3-1 to TRBJ2-2, with TRBD1 matching over 7 bases. The J segment lost 0 bases and the V segment lost 2 bases, leaving 6 bases of the junction unmatched. In germline, CDR1 is LGHDT, CDR2 YNNKEL (reference sequence). This CDR3 is built from 17 residues. DNA for the CDR3: TGTGCCAGCAGCCAACCCGGACAGGCCGCGAACACCGGGGAGCTGTTTTTT. Its protein product is CASSQPGQAANTGELFF.

The chain employs TRBV4-2 and TRBJ2-5; D unresolved. Deletions cut 0 bases from V and 2 bases from J, with 10 bases between. This CDR3 comprises 15 residues. CDR1 and CDR2 from the germline V gene are LGHNA and YNFKEQ. The CDR3 DNA reads as TGTGCCAGCAGCCAAGATCGGAGTGATCAAGAGACCCAGTACTTC. It is translated as CASSQDRSDQETQYF.